This T cell receptor beta chain derives from a study of radiotherapy plus CTLA-4 blockade in lung cancer. Study background: Objective responses were recorded in 15% to 20% of patients, with disease control recorded in 25% to 35%. Study-wide results and limits: According to reports, early shifts in blood T cell clones, alongside interferon-beta, forecast response most accurately. TCR clones of tumor origin grew in blood after radiotherapy plus ipilimumab.

Treatment of patients with chemo-refractory metastatic non-small-cell lung cancer consisted of focal radiation plus CTLA-4 blockade with ipilimumab. As concerns this clone: The antigen is not known.

V gave up 1 base and J gave up 4 bases, with 14 bases separating them. CDR1 and CDR2 (germline): SGHRS, YFSETQ. This CDR3 spans 16 amino acids. Using immunoSEQ multiplex PCR, the repertoire was profiled, and TCRdb retains in-frame clones only, with some absent. The profile covers approximately 40,000 clones, with roughly 72% appearing a single time and roughly 10% taken by the ten largest. V and J are TRBV5-1 and TRBJ2-2, with D possibly being TRBD1 (6 bases). The sequence derives from a human donor with non-small cell lung cancer who had stable disease on radiotherapy plus ipilimumab. The source material was peripheral blood, sampled from a patient treated with radiotherapy plus ipilimumab. CDR3 protein: CASSLIGGAGTGELFF. The CDR3 DNA is TGCGCCAGCAGCTTGATTGGGGGCGCGGGCACCGGGGAGCTGTTTTTT.